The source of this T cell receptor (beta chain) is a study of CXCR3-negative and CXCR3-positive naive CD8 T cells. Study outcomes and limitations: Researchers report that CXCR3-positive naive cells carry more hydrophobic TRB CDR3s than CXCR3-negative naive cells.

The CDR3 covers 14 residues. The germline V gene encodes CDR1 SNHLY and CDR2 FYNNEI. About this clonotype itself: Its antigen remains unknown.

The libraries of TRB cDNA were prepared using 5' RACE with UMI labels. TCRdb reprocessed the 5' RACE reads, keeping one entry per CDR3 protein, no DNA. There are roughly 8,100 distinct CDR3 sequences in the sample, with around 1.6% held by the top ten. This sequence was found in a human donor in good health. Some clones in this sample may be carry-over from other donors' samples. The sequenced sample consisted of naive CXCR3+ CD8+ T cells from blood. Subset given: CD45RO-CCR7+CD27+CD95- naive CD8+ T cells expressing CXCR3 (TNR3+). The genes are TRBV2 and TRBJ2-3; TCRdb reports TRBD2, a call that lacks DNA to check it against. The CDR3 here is CASSLGRFGDTQYF.